This T cell receptor (beta chain) originates from a study of blood T cell repertoires in COVID-19. As for the study in general: Researchers got acute and convalescent COVID-19 samples from the United States, Italy and Spain. PBMCs, B-cell-depleted T cells, or T cells were the source of the cDNA or gDNA that made up the material.

The data were produced by immunoSEQ multiplex PCR, yet TCRdb's version contains in-frame clones alone and is incomplete. The sample includes about 290,000 clones, approximately 89% of them seen just once. Enrollment of patients from Seattle took place during active infection, with longitudinal follow-up. The CDR3 has 13 residues. V was cut by 2 bases and J by 4 bases, with 8 bases left in between. The V gene's germline CDR1 is SGHAT and CDR2 FQNNGV. Sequenced material: peripheral blood. This chain links TRBV11-2 with TRBJ1-1; D is uncertain. The TCR was taken from a woman aged 30 to 39 with COVID-19, enrolled during active disease. CDR3 in amino acids: CASSLIGGTEAFF. The CDR3 DNA reads as TGTGCCAGCAGCTTAATCGGTGGCACTGAAGCTTTCTTT.